This entry lists 13 T cell receptor beta chains sequenced from one sample in a study of T cell changes during pregnancy in multiple sclerosis. TCRdb keeps only in-frame clones here, not all; method: immunoSEQ multiplex PCR. The sample consists of some 59,000 clones, about 88% of them appearing once. This specimen was peripheral blood, taken in the first trimester of pregnancy. The receptors stem from a female donor with multiple sclerosis, enrolled in a pregnancy study.

This chain links TRBV19 with TRBJ1-5; TRBD1 might be the D (6 bases). Germline V gene data show CDR1 as LNHDA and CDR2 as SQIVND (reference sequence). The CDR3 spans 17 residues. Trimming removed 7 bases from V and 3 bases from J, with 22 bases in between. The CDR3 protein is CASTSETGQGANQPQHF. The CDR3 region has the DNA TGTGCCAGTACCTCAGAAACAGGGCAGGGTGCCAATCAGCCCCAGCATTTT. The complete variable domain, with remaining parts taken from reference TRBV19 and TRBJ1-5, reads DGGITQSPKYLFRKEGQNVTLSCEQNLNHDAMYWYRQDPGQGLRLIYYSQIVNDFQKGDIAEGYSVSREKKESFPLTVTSAQKNPTAFYLCASTSETGQGANQPQHFGDGTRLSIL.

The V call is TRBV5-4, the J call TRBJ1-1; 7 bases are a match to TRBD1. In germline, CDR1 is SGHNT, CDR2 YYREEE (reference sequence). The CDR3 consists of 15 residues. The V and J ends lost 0 bases and 4 bases, in that order; junction bases with no gene match: 6. The CDR3 DNA follows: TGTGCCAGCAGCTTGGGGACAGGCCGTGGCACTGAAGCTTTCTTT. Amino acid sequence: CASSLGTGRGTEAFF.

V is TRBV5-4 and J is TRBJ2-3; tentatively, D is TRBD1 (6 bases). The length of the CDR3 is 17 residues. Trimming removed 0 bases from V and 0 bases from J, with 14 bases in between. Germline V CDR1 and CDR2: SGHNT, YYREEE (reference sequence). CDR3 sequence: CASSLANRARSTDTQYF. In DNA form, the CDR3 reads TGTGCCAGCAGCTTGGCAAACAGGGCGCGAAGCACAGATACGCAGTATTTT.

The CDR3 region is CASDRGFPTEAFF. The CDR3 DNA reads TGTGCCAGCGACCGAGGGTTCCCCACTGAAGCTTTCTTT. The chain combines TRBV5-6 with TRBJ1-1; no reliable D call. CDR1 SGHDT and CDR2 YYEEEE come from the germline V gene. V dropped 7 bases and J dropped 4 bases, with 14 bases sitting between them. This CDR3 has 13 amino acids.

V and J are TRBV19 and TRBJ2-1, with 7 bases fitting TRBD2. This CDR3 has 13 residues. The V gene's germline CDR1 is LNHDA and CDR2 SQIVND (reference sequence). V lost 5 bases to trimming and J lost 6 bases; unmatched junction nucleotides: 4. The CDR3 DNA is TGTGCCAGTAGTTGGGGCGGGGGCAATGAGCAGTTCTTC. Protein product: CASSWGGGNEQFF.

The chain carries TRBV19 and TRBJ2-7; D is possibly TRBD1 (7 bases). Germline V gene data show CDR1 as LNHDA and CDR2 as SQIVND (reference sequence). The CDR3 runs 15 residues. V was clipped by 3 bases and J by 6 bases, with 18 bases between them. CDR3 region: CASSISEGALFEQYF. For the CDR3, the DNA is TGTGCCAGTAGTATTTCGGAGGGGGCATTGTTCGAGCAGTACTTC.

This clone was recorded once. The J gene is TRBJ1-3, the V gene TRBV4-3; D gene uncertain. V was shortened by 2 bases and J by 2 bases, with 13 bases between the two germline ends. Germline lookup yields CDR1 LGHNA and CDR2 YSLEER. The CDR3 runs to 16 residues. Here the CDR3 DNA reads TGCGCCAGCAGCCAAAGTGCACCCACTACTGGAAACACCATATATTTT. Residues: CASSQSAPTTGNTIYF.

This sequence joins TRBV5-1 and TRBJ2-1, with 9 bases identical to TRBD1. This CDR3 is built from 14 residues. V shed 4 bases and J 3 bases; nucleotides not matched to a gene: 2. In germline, CDR1 is SGHRS, CDR2 YFSETQ. The CDR3 DNA reads as TGCGCCAGCAGCCTGGACAGGGGCTACAATGAGCAGTTCTTC. Translation gives CASSLDRGYNEQFF.

V and J are TRBV5-1 and TRBJ2-7; 10 bases are a match to TRBD2. Germline V lookup: CDR1 SGHRS, CDR2 YFSETQ. The CDR3 consists of 18 residues. V gave up 4 bases and J gave up 9 bases; unmatched junction bases: 22. This CDR3 is CASSPWGEEREGPLGQYF. CDR3 coding DNA: TGCGCCAGCAGCCCTTGGGGAGAGGAGCGGGAGGGTCCTCTTGGGCAGTACTTC.

The V and J genes are TRBV9 and TRBJ2-1, with 9 positions matching TRBD2. This CDR3 region has 17 residues. In germline, CDR1 is SGDLS, CDR2 YYNGEE. V lost 4 bases, J lost 7 bases, and 15 bases stayed unmatched. CDR3 nucleotides: TGTGCCAGCAGCAACAAACACGCGGGGGGGCTAGAGAATGAGCAGTTCTTC. Translated: CASSNKHAGGLENEQFF.

J is TRBJ2-4 and V is TRBV7-9; 10 positions match TRBD1. CDR3 length: 16 residues. Germline CDR1 SEHNR, CDR2 FQNEAQ (reference sequence). Unmatched junction bases numbered 5, after V lost 5 bases and J lost 1 base. The CDR3 loop is CASSKGTGVAKNIQYF. CDR3 nucleotides: TGTGCCAGCAGCAAAGGGACAGGGGTGGCCAAAAACATTCAGTACTTC.

For the CDR3, the DNA is TGCGCCAGCAGCTTGGGGGACAGGTTCACAGATACGCAGTATTTT. Its translation is CASSLGDRFTDTQYF. The chain combines TRBV5-1 with TRBJ2-3; 8 positions agree with TRBD1. The germline gives CDR1 SGHRS, CDR2 YFSETQ. The CDR3 has 15 amino acids. After removal of 0 bases from V and 2 bases from J, the junction contained 2 bases not matched to a gene.

The chain couples TRBV7-9 to TRBJ2-4; D unclear. The germline CDR1 and CDR2 sequences are SEHNR and FQNEAQ (reference sequence). CDR3 length equals 13 residues. V lost 1 base, J lost 5 bases, and 6 bases lay in between. CDR3 residues: CASSLGSENIQYF. CDR3 nucleotide sequence: TGTGCCAGCAGCTTAGGAAGCGAAAACATTCAGTACTTC.